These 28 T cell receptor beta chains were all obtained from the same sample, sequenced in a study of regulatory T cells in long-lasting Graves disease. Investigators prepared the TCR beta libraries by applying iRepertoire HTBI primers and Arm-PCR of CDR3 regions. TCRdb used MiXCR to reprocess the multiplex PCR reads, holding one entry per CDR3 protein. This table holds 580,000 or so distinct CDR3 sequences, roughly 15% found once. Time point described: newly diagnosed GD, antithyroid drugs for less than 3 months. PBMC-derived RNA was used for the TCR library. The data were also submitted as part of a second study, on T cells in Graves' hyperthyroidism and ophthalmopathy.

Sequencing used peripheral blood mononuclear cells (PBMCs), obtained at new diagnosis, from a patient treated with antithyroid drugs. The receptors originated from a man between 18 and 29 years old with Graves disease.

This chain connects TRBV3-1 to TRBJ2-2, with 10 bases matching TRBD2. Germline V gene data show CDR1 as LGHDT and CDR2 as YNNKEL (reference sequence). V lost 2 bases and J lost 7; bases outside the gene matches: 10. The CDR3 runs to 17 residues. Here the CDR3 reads CASSQNKREGRNGELFF. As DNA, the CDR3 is TGTGCCAGCAGCCAAAACAAGCGGGAGGGCCGTAACGGGGAGCTGTTTTTT.

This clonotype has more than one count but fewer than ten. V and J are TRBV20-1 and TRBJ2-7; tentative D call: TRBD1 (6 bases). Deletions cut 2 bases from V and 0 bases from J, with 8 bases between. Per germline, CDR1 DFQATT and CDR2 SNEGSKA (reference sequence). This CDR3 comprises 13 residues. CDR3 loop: CSARRGISYEQYF. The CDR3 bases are TGCAGTGCTAGAAGGGGGATCTCCTACGAGCAGTACTTC.

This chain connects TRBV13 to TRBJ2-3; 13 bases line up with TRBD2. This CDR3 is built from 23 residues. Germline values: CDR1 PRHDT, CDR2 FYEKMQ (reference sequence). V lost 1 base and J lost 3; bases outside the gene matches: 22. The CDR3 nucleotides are TGTGCCAGCAGCTTAGCGTATGTTGGACACCCAGGACTAGCGGGAGAGGCGACAGATACGCAGTATTTT. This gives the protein CASSLAYVGHPGLAGEATDTQYF.

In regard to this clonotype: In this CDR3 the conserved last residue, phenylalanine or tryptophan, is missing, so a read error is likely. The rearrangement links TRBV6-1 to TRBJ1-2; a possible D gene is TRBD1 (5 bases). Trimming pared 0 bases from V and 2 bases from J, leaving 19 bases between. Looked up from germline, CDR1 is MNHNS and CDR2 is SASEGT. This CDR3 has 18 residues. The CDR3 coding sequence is TGTGCCAGCAGTGAAGCGCTAAACGTAGGAACAGGAAACTATGGCTACACCCTC. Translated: CASSEALNVGTGNYGYTL.

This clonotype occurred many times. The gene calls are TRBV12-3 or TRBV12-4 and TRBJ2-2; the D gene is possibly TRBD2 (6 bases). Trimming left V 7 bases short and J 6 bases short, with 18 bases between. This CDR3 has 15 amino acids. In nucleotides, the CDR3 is TGTGCCAGCAACCGACCCGGGACTCTCGCCGGGGAGCTGTTTTTT. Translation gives CASNRPGTLAGELFF.

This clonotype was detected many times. CDR3 in amino acids: CATAAWASSYNEQFF. The CDR3 DNA reads TGTGCCACCGCGGCGTGGGCGAGCTCCTACAATGAGCAGTTCTTC. V gene TRBV11-2 combines with J gene TRBJ2-1; D is ambiguous. V gave up 10 bases and J gave up 0 bases, with 16 bases separating them. Germline CDR1 and CDR2: SGHAT and FQNNGV. CDR3 length: 15 amino acids.

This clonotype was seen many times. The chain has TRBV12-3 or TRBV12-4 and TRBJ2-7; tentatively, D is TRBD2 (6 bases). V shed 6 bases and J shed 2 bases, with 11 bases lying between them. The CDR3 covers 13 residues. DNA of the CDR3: TGTGCCAGCAGCGAGCGGGCCGCCTACGAGCAGTACTTC. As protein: CASSERAAYEQYF.

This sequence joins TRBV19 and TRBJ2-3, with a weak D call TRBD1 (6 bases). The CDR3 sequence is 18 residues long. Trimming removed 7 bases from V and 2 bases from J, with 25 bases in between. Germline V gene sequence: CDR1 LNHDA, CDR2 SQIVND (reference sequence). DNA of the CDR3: TGTGCCAGTACGCACAGTCCCGACCCCAGGGGTTCCACAGATACGCAGTATTTT. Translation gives CASTHSPDPRGSTDTQYF.

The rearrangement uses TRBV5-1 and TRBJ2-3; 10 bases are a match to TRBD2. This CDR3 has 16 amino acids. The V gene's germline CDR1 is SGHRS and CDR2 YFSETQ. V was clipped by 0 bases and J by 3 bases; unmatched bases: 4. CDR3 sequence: CASSLDGSGRTDTQYF. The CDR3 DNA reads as TGCGCCAGCAGCTTGGACGGTAGCGGGAGGACAGATACGCAGTATTTT.

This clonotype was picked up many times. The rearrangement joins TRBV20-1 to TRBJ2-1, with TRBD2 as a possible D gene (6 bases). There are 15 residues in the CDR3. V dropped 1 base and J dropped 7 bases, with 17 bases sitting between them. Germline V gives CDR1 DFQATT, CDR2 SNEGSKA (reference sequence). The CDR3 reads CSARVLARVRNEQFF. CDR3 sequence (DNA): TGCAGTGCTAGAGTACTAGCTCGAGTTAGGAATGAGCAGTTCTTC.

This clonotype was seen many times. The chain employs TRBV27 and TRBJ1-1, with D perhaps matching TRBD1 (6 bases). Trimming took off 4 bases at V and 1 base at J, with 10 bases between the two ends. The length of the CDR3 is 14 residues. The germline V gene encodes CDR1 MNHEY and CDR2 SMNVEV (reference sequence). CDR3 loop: CASSWGGSNTEAFF. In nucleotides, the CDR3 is TGTGCCAGCAGTTGGGGGGGCTCGAACACTGAAGCTTTCTTT.

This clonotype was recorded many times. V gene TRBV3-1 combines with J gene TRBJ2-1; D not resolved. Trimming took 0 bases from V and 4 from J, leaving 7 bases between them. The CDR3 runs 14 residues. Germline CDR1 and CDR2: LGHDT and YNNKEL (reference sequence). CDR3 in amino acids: CASSQDPLYNEQFF. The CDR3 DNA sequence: TGTGCCAGCAGCCAAGACCCCCTTTACAATGAGCAGTTCTTC.

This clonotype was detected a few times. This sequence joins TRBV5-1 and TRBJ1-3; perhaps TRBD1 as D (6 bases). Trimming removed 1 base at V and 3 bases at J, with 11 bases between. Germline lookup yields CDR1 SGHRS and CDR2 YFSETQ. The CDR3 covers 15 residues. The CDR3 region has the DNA TGCGCCAGCAGCTTGTCGGGGGCCGGTGGAAACACCATATATTTT. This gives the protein CASSLSGAGGNTIYF.

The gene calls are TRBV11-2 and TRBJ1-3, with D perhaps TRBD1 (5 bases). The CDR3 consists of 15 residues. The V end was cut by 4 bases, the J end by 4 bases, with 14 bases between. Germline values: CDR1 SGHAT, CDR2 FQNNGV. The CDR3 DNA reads TGTGCCAGCAGCTCCCCACCAGGGAAAGGAAACACCATATATTTT. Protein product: CASSSPPGKGNTIYF.

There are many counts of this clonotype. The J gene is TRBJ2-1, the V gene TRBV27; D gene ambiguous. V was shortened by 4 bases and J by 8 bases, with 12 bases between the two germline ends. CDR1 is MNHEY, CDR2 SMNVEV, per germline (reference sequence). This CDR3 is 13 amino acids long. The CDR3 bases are TGTGCCAGCAGTTCCCGTCCCCGCTATGAGCAGTTCTTC. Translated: CASSSRPRYEQFF.

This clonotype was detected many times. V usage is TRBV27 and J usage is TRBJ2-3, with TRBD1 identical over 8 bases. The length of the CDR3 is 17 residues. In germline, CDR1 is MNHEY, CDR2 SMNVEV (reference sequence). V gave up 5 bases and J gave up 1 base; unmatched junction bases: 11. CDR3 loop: CASSGLGAGGRTDTQYF. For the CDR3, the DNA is TGTGCCAGCAGTGGTCTTGGGGCAGGGGGCCGCACAGATACGCAGTATTTT.

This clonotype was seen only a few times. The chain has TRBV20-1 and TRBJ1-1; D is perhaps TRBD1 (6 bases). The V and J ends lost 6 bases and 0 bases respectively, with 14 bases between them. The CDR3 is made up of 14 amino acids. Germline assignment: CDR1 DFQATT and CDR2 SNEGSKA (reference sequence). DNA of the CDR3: TGCAGTGCCCTCTGGGGGGGCATGAACACTGAAGCTTTCTTT. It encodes CSALWGGMNTEAFF.

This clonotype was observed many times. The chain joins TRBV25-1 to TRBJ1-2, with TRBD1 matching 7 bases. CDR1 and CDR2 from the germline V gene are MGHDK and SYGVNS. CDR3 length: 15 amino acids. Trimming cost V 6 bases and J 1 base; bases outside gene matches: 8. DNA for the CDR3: TGTGCCAGCAGCTCCTGGGACAGCGTTAACTATGGCTACACCTTC. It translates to CASSSWDSVNYGYTF.

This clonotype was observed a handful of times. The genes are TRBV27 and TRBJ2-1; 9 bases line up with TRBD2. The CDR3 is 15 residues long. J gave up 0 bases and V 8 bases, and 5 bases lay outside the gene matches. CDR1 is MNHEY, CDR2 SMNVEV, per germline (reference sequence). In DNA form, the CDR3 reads TGTGCCAGCCGACTAGCGGTAAGCTCCTACAATGAGCAGTTCTTC. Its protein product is CASRLAVSSYNEQFF.

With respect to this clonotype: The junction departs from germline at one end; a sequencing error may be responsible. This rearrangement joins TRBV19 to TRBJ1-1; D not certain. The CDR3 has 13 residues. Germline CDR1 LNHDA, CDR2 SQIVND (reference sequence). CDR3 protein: CASSISESTDAFF. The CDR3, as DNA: TGTGCCAGTAGTATATCAGAGTCCACTGACGCTTTCTTT.

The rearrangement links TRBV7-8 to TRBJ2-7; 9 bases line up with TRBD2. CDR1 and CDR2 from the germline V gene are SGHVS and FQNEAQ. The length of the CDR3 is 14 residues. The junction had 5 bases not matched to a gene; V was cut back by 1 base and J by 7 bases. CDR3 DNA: TGTGCCAGCAGCTTAGGCGGGAGGGCCTGGGAGCAGTACTTC. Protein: CASSLGGRAWEQYF.

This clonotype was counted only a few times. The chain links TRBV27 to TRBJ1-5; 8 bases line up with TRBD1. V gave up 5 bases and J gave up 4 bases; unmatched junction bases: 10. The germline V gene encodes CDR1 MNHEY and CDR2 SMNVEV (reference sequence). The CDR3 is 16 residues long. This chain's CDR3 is CASSPTVGQDNQPQHF. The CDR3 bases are TGTGCCAGCAGTCCCACCGTGGGACAGGATAATCAGCCCCAGCATTTT.

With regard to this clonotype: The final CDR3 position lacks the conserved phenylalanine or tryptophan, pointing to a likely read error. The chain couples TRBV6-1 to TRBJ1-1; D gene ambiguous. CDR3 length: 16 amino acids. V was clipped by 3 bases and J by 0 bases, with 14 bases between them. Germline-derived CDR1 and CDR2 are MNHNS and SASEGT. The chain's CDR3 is CASSDGRAEMNTEAFL. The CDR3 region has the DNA TGTGCCAGCAGTGATGGTAGGGCAGAGATGAACACTGAAGCTTTCCTT.

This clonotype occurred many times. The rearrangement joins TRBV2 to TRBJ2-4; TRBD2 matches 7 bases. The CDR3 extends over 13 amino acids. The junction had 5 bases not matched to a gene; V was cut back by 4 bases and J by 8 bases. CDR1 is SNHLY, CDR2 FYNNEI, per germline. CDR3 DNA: TGTGCCAGCAGTGCGGTGGGGAGGGACATTCAGTACTTC. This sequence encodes CASSAVGRDIQYF.

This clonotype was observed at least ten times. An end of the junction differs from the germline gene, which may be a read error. The CDR3 DNA is TGTGCCAGCACTGAAGAGGCGAACACTGAAGCTTTCTTT. Translating gives CASTEEANTEAFF. The chain couples TRBV2 to TRBJ1-1, with no clear D. This CDR3 contains 13 residues. Germline V gives CDR1 SNHLY, CDR2 FYNNEI.

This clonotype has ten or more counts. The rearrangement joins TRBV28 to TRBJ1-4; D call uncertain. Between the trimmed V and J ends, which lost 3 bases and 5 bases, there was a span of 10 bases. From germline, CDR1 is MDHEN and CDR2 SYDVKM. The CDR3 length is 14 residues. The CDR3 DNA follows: TGTGCCAGCAGTTTGTCTTCTACAAATGAAAAACTGTTTTTT. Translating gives CASSLSSTNEKLFF.

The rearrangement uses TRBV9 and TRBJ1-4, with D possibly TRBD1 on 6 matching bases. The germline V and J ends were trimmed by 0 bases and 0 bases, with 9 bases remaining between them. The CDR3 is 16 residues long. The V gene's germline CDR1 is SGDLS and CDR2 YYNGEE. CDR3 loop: CASSVGQGPTNEKLFF. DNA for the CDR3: TGTGCCAGCAGCGTAGGGCAGGGGCCAACTAATGAAAAACTGTTTTTT.

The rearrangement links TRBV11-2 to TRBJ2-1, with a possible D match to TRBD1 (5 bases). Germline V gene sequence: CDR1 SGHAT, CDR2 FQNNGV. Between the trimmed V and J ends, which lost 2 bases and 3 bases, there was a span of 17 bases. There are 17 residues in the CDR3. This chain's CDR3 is CASSLFGRQGRYNEQFF. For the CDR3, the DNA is TGTGCCAGCAGCTTATTTGGGCGGCAGGGCCGCTACAATGAGCAGTTCTTC.